A selection of T cell receptor beta chains follows, all from one sample in a study of blood T cell repertoires in COVID-19. Only in-frame clones appear in the TCRdb table, and some are missing; sequencing was by immunoSEQ multiplex PCR. The sample includes around 24,000 clones, roughly 89% of them seen just once. The sequencing sample was made of peripheral blood. These receptors were taken from a man aged 65 to 85 with acute or convalescent COVID-19. CDR3s leave out the opening cysteine and the closing phenylalanine or tryptophan.

>TRBV6-1|12
ASSEGSLNQPQH
>TRBV27|15
ASMKGRAYRGTGELF
>TRBV20-1|13
SASGQGSMNTEAF
>TRBV4-3|12
ASSQSETGRKLF
>TRBV6-5|13
ASSLRGSGANVLT
>TRBV9|13
ASSQGLGGNQPQH
>TRBV5-1|14
ASSLDGTDSGNTIY
>TRBV19|9
ASSDDREAF
>TRBV7-3|10
APLVGRNTQY
>TRBV3-1/TRBV3-2|11
ASSHLASSEQY